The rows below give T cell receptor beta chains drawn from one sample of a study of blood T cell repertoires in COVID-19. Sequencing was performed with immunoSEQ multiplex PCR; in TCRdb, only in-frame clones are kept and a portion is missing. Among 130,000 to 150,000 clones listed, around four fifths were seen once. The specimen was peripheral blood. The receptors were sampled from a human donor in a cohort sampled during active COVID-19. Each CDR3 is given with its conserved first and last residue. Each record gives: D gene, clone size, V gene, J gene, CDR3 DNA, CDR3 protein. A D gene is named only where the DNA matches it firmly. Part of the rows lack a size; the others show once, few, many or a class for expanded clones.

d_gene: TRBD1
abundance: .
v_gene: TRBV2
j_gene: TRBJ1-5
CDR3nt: TGTGCCAGCTCATCAGACAGGGATAGCAATCAGCCCCAGCATTTT
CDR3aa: CASSSDRDSNQPQHF

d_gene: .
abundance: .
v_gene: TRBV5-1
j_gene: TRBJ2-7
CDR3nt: TGCGCCAGCAGCTTGGCCGCGGCGGTTGACTACGAGCAGTACTTC
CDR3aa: CASSLAAAVDYEQYF

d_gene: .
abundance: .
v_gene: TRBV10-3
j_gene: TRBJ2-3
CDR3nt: TGTGCCATCATGAGGTCCCTCACAGATACGCAGTATTTT
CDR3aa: CAIMRSLTDTQYF

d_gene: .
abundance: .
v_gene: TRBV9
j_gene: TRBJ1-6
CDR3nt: TGTGCCAGCAGCGTAACCACAGGCTCCTATAATTCACCCCTCCACTTT
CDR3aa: CASSVTTGSYNSPLHF

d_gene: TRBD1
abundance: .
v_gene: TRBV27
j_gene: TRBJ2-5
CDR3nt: TGTGCCAGCAGTAAACTACAGGGGGTCCAAGAGACCCAGTACTTC
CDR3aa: CASSKLQGVQETQYF

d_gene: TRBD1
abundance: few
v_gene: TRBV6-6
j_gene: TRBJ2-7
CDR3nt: TGTGCCAGCAGTTATCGGAGGGGACAGGACTACGAGCAGTACTTC
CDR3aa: CASSYRRGQDYEQYF

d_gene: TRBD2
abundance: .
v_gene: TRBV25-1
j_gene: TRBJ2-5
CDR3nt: TGTGCCAGCAGTGAGCTCATGGGACTAGCGGGCCAAGAGACCCAGTACTTC
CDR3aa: CASSELMGLAGQETQYF

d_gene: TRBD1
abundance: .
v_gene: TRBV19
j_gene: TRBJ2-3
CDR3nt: TGTGCCAGTAGTATCCTCGGACAGGGTCCCACAGATACGCAGTATTTT
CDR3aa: CASSILGQGPTDTQYF

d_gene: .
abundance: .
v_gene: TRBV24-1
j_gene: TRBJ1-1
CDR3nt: TGTGCCACCAGTGATACCAGGTCTCCGACTGAAGCTTTCTTT
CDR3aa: CATSDTRSPTEAFF

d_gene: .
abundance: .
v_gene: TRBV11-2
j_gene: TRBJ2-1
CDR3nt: TGTGCCAGCAGCTCGATGAGAGGGGGCTCCTACAATGAGCAGTTCTTC
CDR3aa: CASSSMRGGSYNEQFF

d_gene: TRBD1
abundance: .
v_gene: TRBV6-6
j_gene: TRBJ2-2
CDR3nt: TGTGCCAGCAGTCCCGGACAGGGGGGAGTGAGCGGGGAGCTGTTTTTT
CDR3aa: CASSPGQGGVSGELFF

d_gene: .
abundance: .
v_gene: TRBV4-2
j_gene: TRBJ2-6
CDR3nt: TGTGCCAGCAGCCAAGAGGTGCTAGAACCGGCTGGGGCCAACGTCCTGACTTTC
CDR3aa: CASSQEVLEPAGANVLTF

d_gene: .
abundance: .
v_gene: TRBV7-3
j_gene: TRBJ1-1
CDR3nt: TGTGCCAGCAGCTTACTCGGGGACACTGAAGCTTTCTTT
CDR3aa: CASSLLGDTEAFF

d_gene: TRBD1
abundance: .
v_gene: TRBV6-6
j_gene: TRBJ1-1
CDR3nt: TGTGCCAGCAGTCGGGACAGGGAGACGGGGGTGAACACTGAAGCTTTCTTT
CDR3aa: CASSRDRETGVNTEAFF

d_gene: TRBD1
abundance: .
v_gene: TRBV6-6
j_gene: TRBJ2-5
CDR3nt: TGTGCCAGCAGTTTCCCGTGGACAGGGGAGGCAGAGACCCAGTACTTC
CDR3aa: CASSFPWTGEAETQYF

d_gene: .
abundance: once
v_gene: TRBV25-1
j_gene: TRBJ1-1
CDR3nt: TGTGCCAGCAGTACTCCAGGGGTGAACACTGAAGCTTTCTTT
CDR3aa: CASSTPGVNTEAFF

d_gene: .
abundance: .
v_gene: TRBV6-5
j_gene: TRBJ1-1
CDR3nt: TGTGCCAGCAGGCTTTCGGGGACTGAAGCTTTCTTT
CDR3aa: CASRLSGTEAFF

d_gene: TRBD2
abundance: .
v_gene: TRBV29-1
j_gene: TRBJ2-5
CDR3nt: TGCAGCGGCTGTTATCAGGGAGGGGAGACCCAGTACTTC
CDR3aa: CSGCYQGGETQYF

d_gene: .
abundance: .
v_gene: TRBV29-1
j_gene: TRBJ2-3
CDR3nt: TGCAGCGTTGCGTCAGATACGCAGTATTTT
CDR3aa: CSVASDTQYF

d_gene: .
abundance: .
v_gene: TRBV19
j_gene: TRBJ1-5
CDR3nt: TGTGCCAGTAGTACAACAGGGTATAGCAATCAGCCCCAGCATTTT
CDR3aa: CASSTTGYSNQPQHF

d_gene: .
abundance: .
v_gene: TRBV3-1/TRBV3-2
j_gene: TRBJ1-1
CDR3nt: TGTGCCAGCAGCCAAGTTGCGTACGGGGCTTTCTTT
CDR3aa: CASSQVAYGAFF

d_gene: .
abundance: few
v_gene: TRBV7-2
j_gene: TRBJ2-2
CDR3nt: TGTGCCAGCACAGGGGAGCCGAACACCGGGGAGCTGTTTTTT
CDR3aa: CASTGEPNTGELFF

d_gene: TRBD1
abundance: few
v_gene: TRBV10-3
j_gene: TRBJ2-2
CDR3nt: TGTGCCATCAATTCCGGGACAGGGAACACCGGGGAGCTGTTTTTT
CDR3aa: CAINSGTGNTGELFF

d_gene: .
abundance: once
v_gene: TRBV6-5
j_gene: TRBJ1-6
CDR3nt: TGTGCCAGCACGTGGGGAGACTATAATTCACCCCTCCACTTT
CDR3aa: CASTWGDYNSPLHF

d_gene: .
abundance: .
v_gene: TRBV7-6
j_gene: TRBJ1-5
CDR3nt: TGTGCCAGCAGCCGCACAGGGCAGGGACAGCCCCAGCATTTT
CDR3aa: CASSRTGQGQPQHF

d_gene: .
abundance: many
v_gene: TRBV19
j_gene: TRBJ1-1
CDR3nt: TGTGCCAGTAGTATAGCTTTGACAGTGCTAAACACTGAAGCTTTCTTT
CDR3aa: CASSIALTVLNTEAFF

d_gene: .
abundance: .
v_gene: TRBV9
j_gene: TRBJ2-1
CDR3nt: TGTGCCAGCAGCGTAGCCCCCATCGGGGGGCATGAGCAGTTCTTC
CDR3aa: CASSVAPIGGHEQFF

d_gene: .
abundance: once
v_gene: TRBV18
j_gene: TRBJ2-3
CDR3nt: TGTGCCAGCTCATCACGACAGGACTATACGCAGTATTTT
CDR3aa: CASSSRQDYTQYF

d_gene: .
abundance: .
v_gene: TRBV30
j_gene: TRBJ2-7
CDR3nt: TGTGCCTGGAGTGGCAGGATCCACGAGCAGTACTTC
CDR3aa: CAWSGRIHEQYF

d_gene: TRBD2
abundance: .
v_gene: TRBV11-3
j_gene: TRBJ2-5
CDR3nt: TGTGCCAGCAGCTTAGATCGGGGGGATCAAGAGACCCAGTACTTC
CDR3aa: CASSLDRGDQETQYF

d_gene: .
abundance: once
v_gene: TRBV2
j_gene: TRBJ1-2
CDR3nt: TGTGCCAGCAGTGAGGGACTATCTTTCTATGGCTACACCTTC
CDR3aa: CASSEGLSFYGYTF

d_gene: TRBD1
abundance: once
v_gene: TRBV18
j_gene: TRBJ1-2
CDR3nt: TGTGCCAGCTCACTCGGACAGGATGGCTACACCTTC
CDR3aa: CASSLGQDGYTF

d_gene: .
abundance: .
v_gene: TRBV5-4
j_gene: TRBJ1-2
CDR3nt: TGTGCCAGCAGCTTTTACCTATACTATGGCTACACCTTC
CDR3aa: CASSFYLYYGYTF

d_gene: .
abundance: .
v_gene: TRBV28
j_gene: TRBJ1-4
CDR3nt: TGTGCCAGCAGTTCAGGAGGATCTGGTGAAAAACTGTTTTTT
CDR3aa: CASSSGGSGEKLFF

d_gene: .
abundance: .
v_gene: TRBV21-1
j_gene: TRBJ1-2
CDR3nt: TGTGCCAGCAGCAAAGGCGGACAGGGACCTTATGGCTACACCTTC
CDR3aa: CASSKGGQGPYGYTF

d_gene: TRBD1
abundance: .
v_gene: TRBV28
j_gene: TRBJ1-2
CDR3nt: TGTGCCAGCAGCCTAGCCCCCGGGACAGGGAACGGCTACACCTTC
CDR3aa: CASSLAPGTGNGYTF

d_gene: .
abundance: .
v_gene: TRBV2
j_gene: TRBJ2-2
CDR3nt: TGTGCCAGCACTACTCGGGGGACCGGGGAGCTGTTTTTT
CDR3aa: CASTTRGTGELFF

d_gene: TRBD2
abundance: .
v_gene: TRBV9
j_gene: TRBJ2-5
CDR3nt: TGTGCCAGCAGCATACAAGCGGGAGTGGGGGAGACCCAGTACTTC
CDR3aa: CASSIQAGVGETQYF

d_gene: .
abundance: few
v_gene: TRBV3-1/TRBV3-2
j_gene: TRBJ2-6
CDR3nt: TGTGCCAGCAGCCAAGACAGCTCTGGGGCCAACGTCCTGACTTTC
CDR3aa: CASSQDSSGANVLTF

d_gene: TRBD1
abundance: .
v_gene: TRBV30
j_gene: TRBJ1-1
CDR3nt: TGTGCCTGGAGTGGAGGGACAGGGCAAAACACTGAAGCTTTCTTT
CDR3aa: CAWSGGTGQNTEAFF

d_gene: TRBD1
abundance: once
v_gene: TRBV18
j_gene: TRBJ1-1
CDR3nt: TGTGCCAGCTCACCACGGAGGACAGGGGCGAACACTGAAGCTTTCTTT
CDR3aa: CASSPRRTGANTEAFF

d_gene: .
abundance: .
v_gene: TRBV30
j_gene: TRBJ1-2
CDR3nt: TGTGCCTGGAGCTTCGTCAGGGTCAACTACACCTTC
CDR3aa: CAWSFVRVNYTF

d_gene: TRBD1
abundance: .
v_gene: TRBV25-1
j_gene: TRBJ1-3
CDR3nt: TGTGCCAGCAGCCCTTCTCCGGGACAGGTATACTCTGGAAACACCATATATTTT
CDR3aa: CASSPSPGQVYSGNTIYF

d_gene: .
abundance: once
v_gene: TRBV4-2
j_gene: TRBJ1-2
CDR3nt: TGTGCCAGCAGCCCCCAGGGTGGCAGGGTCGATGGCTACACCTTC
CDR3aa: CASSPQGGRVDGYTF

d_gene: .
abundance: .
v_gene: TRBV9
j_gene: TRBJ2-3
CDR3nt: TGTGCCAGCAGCGGACGGGGGGCGGGCACAGATACGCAGTATTTT
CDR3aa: CASSGRGAGTDTQYF

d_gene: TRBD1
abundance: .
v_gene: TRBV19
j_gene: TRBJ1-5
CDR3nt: TGTGCCAGTAGTTCGGACAGGGGGCGAGAGGGCAATCAGCCCCAGCATTTT
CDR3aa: CASSSDRGREGNQPQHF

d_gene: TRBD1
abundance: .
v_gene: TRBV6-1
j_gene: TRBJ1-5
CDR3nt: TGTGCCAGCAGTGAAGGGTTTGGGCCAGGGGGCCATCAGCCCCAGCATTTT
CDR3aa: CASSEGFGPGGHQPQHF

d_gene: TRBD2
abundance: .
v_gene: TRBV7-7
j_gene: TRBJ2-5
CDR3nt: TGTTCTAGCGGGTCCGGGAGGGAAGAGACCCAGTACTTC
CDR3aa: CSSGSGREETQYF